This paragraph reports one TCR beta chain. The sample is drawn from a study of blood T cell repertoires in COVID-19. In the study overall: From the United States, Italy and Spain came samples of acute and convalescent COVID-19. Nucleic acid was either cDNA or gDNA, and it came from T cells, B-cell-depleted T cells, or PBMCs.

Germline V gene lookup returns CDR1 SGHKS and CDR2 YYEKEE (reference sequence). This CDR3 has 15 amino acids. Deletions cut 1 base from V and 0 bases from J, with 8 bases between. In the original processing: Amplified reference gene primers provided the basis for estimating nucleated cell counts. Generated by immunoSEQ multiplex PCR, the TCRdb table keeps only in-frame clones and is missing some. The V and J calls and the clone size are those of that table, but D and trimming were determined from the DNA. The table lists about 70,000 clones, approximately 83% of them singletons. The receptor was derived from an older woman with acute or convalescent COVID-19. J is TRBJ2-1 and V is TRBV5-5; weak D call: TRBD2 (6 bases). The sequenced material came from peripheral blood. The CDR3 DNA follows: TGTGCCAGCAGCTTGTTCGGGAGCTCCTACAATGAGCAGTTCTTC. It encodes CASSLFGSSYNEQFF.